Here is one TCR beta chain with its context. This clonotype showed up many times. Which antigen it targets is not known. Base qualities are not at hand, and no much larger clone is one base apart. The method behind the library was PCR. Sequencing took place on an Illumina HiSeq 2500. To normalize quantification of the TCRbeta repertoire, the TCR libraries were built with molecular barcoding that relied on unique molecular identifiers. The raw public data were reprocessed by TCRdb itself: fastp quality trimming at Q25, MiXCR clonotype calling, in-frame beta chains only. Rows merge per CDR3 protein into single entries with the most common DNA and genes. Here the sample has roughly 200,000 distinct CDR3 sequences; just over 14% occur a single time. The ten largest account for about 13% of the sample. This entry is derived from a study of T-cell reconstitution after alpha-beta-depleted transplantation in children (dated by TCRdb to about 2016). General notes on the study: Using TCR repertoire profiling, the study followed T-cell immune reconstitution in a quantitative way in children after TCRalphabeta/CD19-depleted allogeneic hematopoietic cell transplantation.

The clonotype comes from a human donor who donated a stem cell graft to a child with acute lymphoblastic leukemia. The sample here was PBMCs from the stem cell graft donor, taken from the stem cell graft.

The CDR3 protein sequence reads: CASSPVSPTGKTGQQYF. The DNA sequence is TGTGCCAGCAGTCCCGTATCCCCGACAGGGAAAACTGGACAGCAGTACTTC. The sequence is built from TRBV28 and TRBJ2-7; a stretch of 7 junction bases matches TRBD1. The CDR3, cysteine through phenylalanine, is 17 amino acids long. Just CDR3 DNA is preserved here, 51 bases in frame from base 1. Ends trimmed: V by 5 bases, J by 8 bases; bases unmatched to a gene: 21. According to the germline V gene, CDR1 reads MDHEN and CDR2 reads SYDVKM.